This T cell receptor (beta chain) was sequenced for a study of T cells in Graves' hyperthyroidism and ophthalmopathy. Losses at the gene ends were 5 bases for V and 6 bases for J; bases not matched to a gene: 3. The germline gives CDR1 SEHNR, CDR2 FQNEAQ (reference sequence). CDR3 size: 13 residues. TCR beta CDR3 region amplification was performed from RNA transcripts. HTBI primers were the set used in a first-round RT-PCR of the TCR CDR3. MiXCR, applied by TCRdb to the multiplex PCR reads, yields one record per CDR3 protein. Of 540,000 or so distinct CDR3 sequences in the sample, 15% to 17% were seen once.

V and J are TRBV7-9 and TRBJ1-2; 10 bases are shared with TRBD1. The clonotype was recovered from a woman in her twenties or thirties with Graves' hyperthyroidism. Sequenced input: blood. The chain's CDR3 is CASSRGTGDGYTF. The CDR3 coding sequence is TGTGCCAGCAGCCGGGGGACAGGGGATGGCTACACCTTC.